The 32 T cell receptor beta chains below come from one sample, sequenced in a study of cytomegalovirus exposure and HLA in healthy donors. PCR employed 60 Vbeta and 13 Jbeta primers. Produced via immunoSEQ multiplex PCR; TCRdb's table is partial and in-frame only. Here the sample spans roughly 100,000 clones, around 85% being singletons. Sample: PBMCs. The receptors were sampled from a man aged 35-49 years in good health and CMV-seropositive.

The chain is built from TRBV7-6 and TRBJ2-2, with 10 bases aligning to TRBD1. The trim removed 4 bases at V and 7 bases at J, leaving 12 bases unmatched. Looked up from germline, CDR1 is SGHVS and CDR2 is FNYEAQ. CDR3 length: 17 amino acids. The CDR3 spells CASSSGQGGDRYGELFF. CDR3 coding DNA: TGTGCCAGCAGCTCAGGACAGGGGGGCGACAGATACGGGGAGCTGTTTTTT.

This clone turned up a few times. The chain combines TRBV6-6 with TRBJ2-4, with D uncertain. This CDR3 comprises 11 residues. Trimming removed 2 bases from V and 13 bases from J, with 9 bases in between. Germline CDR1 reads MNHNY; CDR2 reads SVGAGI (reference sequence). The CDR3 loop reads CASSYLLMQYF. In DNA form, the CDR3 reads TGTGCCAGCAGTTACCTATTGATGCAGTACTTC.

The chain employs TRBV5-1 and TRBJ1-2; TRBD1 aligns across 10 bases. Germline loops: CDR1 SGHRS, CDR2 YFSETQ. The ends lost 4 bases at V and 5 bases at J; junction bases unmatched: 14. This CDR3 has 17 residues. CDR3 nucleotide sequence: TGCGCCAGCAGCCCGATATCGACAGGGGGCGCGAGATATGGCTACACCTTC. Translation gives CASSPISTGGARYGYTF.

The rearrangement uses TRBV2 and TRBJ1-4; D not resolved. The CDR3 has 11 amino acids. V lost 5 bases, J lost 7 bases, and 5 bases lay in between. From germline, CDR1 is SNHLY and CDR2 FYNNEI. The CDR3 DNA sequence: TGTGCCAGCAGTTCAGGTGAAAAACTGTTTTTT. It encodes CASSSGEKLFF. Complete variable domain (other parts from reference TRBV2 and TRBJ1-4): EPEVTQTPSHQVTQMGQEVILRCVPISNHLYFYWYRQILGQKVEFLVSFYNNEISEKSEIFDDQFSVERPDGSNFTLKIRSTKLEDSAMYFCASSSGEKLFFGSGTQLSVL.

This clone has a single count. This chain connects TRBV7-9 to TRBJ2-5; D unclear. Germline values: CDR1 SEHNR, CDR2 FQNEAQ (reference sequence). CDR3 length: 13 amino acids. The V and J ends lost 10 bases and 0 bases respectively, with 12 bases between them. CDR3 amino acids: CAIPEADQETQYF. CDR3 DNA sequence: TGTGCCATCCCAGAGGCGGACCAAGAGACCCAGTACTTC.

The chain carries TRBV7-2 and TRBJ1-2; D unclear. The ends were cut back, 0 bases at V and 4 bases at J, with 12 bases in the middle. Per the germline V gene, CDR1 is SGHTA and CDR2 is FQGNSA. The CDR3 spans 15 residues. The CDR3 here is CASSLAGVRPYGYTF. CDR3 DNA sequence: TGTGCCAGCAGCTTAGCGGGCGTCCGTCCCTATGGCTACACCTTC.

This chain connects TRBV4-1 to TRBJ1-2; D unclear. Germline lookup yields CDR1 MGHRA and CDR2 YSYEKL. The CDR3 totals 13 residues. V was trimmed by 0 bases and J by 3 bases, leaving 5 bases between them. CDR3 coding DNA: TGCGCCAGCAGCCAAGACCGTGACTATGGCTACACCTTC. Translated, it gives CASSQDRDYGYTF.

This clone turned up a few times. V is TRBV2 and J is TRBJ2-7; TRBD1 matches at 8 bases. The trim removed 4 bases at V and 2 bases at J, leaving 4 bases unmatched. This CDR3 spans 14 amino acids. Per germline, CDR1 SNHLY and CDR2 FYNNEI. CDR3 coding DNA: TGTGCCAGCAGTGCGGGACAGGTACCCTACGAGCAGTACTTC. This translates into CASSAGQVPYEQYF.

This clone was counted between two and nine times. The rearrangement joins TRBV5-4 to TRBJ2-3, with TRBD2 matching over 9 bases. Germline V CDR1 and CDR2: SGHNT, YYREEE (reference sequence). The CDR3 sequence is 15 residues long. V lost 4 bases, J lost 2 bases, and 5 bases stayed unmatched. CDR3 sequence: CASSDKRGATDTQYF. As DNA, the CDR3 is TGTGCCAGCAGCGATAAGCGGGGGGCCACAGATACGCAGTATTTT.

V is TRBV7-8 and J is TRBJ1-1; 7 bases align to TRBD1. This CDR3 contains 15 residues. The germline CDR1 and CDR2 sequences are SGHVS and FQNEAQ. Trimming cost V 5 bases and J 6 bases; bases outside gene matches: 12. DNA for the CDR3: TGTGCCAGCAGCCTCATCCACAGGGGATTCTCTGAAGCTTTCTTT. Translation gives CASSLIHRGFSEAFF.

The V call is TRBV27, the J call TRBJ1-1, with TRBD1 matching over 7 bases. The ends lost 5 bases at V and 1 base at J; junction bases unmatched: 4. This CDR3 has 14 residues. Germline CDR1 MNHEY, CDR2 SMNVEV (reference sequence). CDR3: CASSTRDRNTEAFF. The CDR3 DNA reads TGTGCCAGCAGTACCCGGGACAGGAACACTGAAGCTTTCTTT.

This clone has only a few counts. This rearrangement joins TRBV4-1 to TRBJ2-4, with 12 bases fitting TRBD2. J gave up 7 bases and V 0 bases, and 4 bases lay outside the gene matches. The CDR3 sequence is 16 residues long. The germline CDR1 and CDR2 sequences are MGHRA and YSYEKL. The CDR3 DNA reads TGCGCCAGCAGCCAAGAAGGAACTAGCGGGAGGAACATTCAGTACTTC. This encodes CASSQEGTSGRNIQYF.

This clone was counted a few times. Here the CDR3 DNA reads TGTGCCAGCAGCCAAGCCACTCAACTTAATACGCAGTATTTT. Translating gives CASSQATQLNTQYF. This sequence joins TRBV4-2 and TRBJ2-3; D is undetermined. The CDR3 consists of 14 residues. Trimming removed 1 base at V and 7 bases at J, with 12 bases between. CDR1 LGHNA and CDR2 YNFKEQ come from the germline V gene.

J is TRBJ2-2 and V is TRBV11-2; weak D call: TRBD2 (5 bases). This CDR3 has 13 residues. Germline assignment: CDR1 SGHAT and CDR2 FQNNGV. V dropped 5 bases and J dropped 8 bases, with 12 bases sitting between them. The CDR3 sequence is CASSPRGRGELFF. In DNA, the CDR3 is TGTGCCAGCAGCCCCCGTGGGAGAGGGGAGCTGTTTTTT.

The rearrangement links TRBV4-1 to TRBJ2-3, with D possibly TRBD2 on 5 matching bases. The CDR3 spans 14 residues. Germline V lookup: CDR1 MGHRA, CDR2 YSYEKL. The V gene lost 8 bases and the J gene lost 5 bases, with 17 bases spanning the gap. The CDR3 region has the DNA TGCGCCAGCTCCCCCCGGGAAAATGGAGATACGCAGTATTTT. It translates to CASSPRENGDTQYF.

V gene TRBV6-1 combines with J gene TRBJ1-5, with D possibly being TRBD1 (5 bases). Trimming removed 6 bases at V and 5 bases at J, with 14 bases between. Germline V gene lookup returns CDR1 MNHNS and CDR2 SASEGT. This CDR3 has 14 residues. CDR3 region: CASSNFDSYQPQHF. CDR3 bases: TGTGCCAGCAGCAACTTTGACAGTTATCAGCCCCAGCATTTT.

Written as DNA, the CDR3 is TGTGCCAGCAGCCGGGGTCCGAACACTGAAGCTTTCTTT. Translated: CASSRGPNTEAFF. The chain links TRBV7-3 to TRBJ1-1; no clear D gene. V lost 5 bases and J lost 1, with 8 bases in between. The CDR3 covers 13 residues. Germline V gives CDR1 SGHTA, CDR2 FQGTGA.

The chain has TRBV6-6 and TRBJ1-2; D remains ambiguous. Per the germline V gene, CDR1 is MNHNY and CDR2 is SVGAGI (reference sequence). The CDR3 totals 14 residues. V lost 3 bases, J lost 1 base, and 9 bases lay in between. For the CDR3, the DNA is TGTGCCAGCAGTTATGGGCACATTAACTATGGCTACACCTTC. It specifies CASSYGHINYGYTF.

The CDR3 coding sequence is TGTGCCAGCAGCCCGGACAGATCCTCCTACGAGCAGTACTTC. Its protein product is CASSPDRSSYEQYF. V usage is TRBV6-1 and J usage is TRBJ2-7, with a possible D match to TRBD1 (6 bases). With 6 bases removed from V and 0 bases from J, the gap between germline ends came to 12 bases. The CDR3 is made up of 14 amino acids. Germline V gives CDR1 MNHNS, CDR2 SASEGT.

This clone was picked up a small number of times. CDR3 amino acids: CASSEASNSGNTIYF. CDR3 in DNA: TGTGCCAGCAGTGAAGCGTCCAACTCTGGAAACACCATATATTTT. The chain links TRBV6-1 to TRBJ1-3; no definite D call. Per the germline V gene, CDR1 is MNHNS and CDR2 is SASEGT. Trimming removed 0 bases at V and 0 bases at J, with 6 bases between. The CDR3 loop spans 15 amino acids.

The gene calls are TRBV18 and TRBJ1-1; D is unresolved. The germline V gene encodes CDR1 KGHSH and CDR2 LQKENI. Trimming removed 3 bases at V and 0 bases at J, with 11 bases between. This CDR3 comprises 15 residues. CDR3 in DNA: TGTGCCAGCTCACCGCGGAGTAACATGAACACTGAAGCTTTCTTT. Its protein is CASSPRSNMNTEAFF.

This rearrangement joins TRBV30 to TRBJ2-3; 8 bases map to TRBD2. Germline V gene lookup returns CDR1 GTSNPN and CDR2 SVGIG (reference sequence). CDR3 size: 14 residues. V trimming: 6 bases; J trimming: 2 bases; junction bases outside the gene matches: 7. CDR3 sequence (DNA): TGTGCCTGTGAACGGGGGGGCGTCACAGATACGCAGTATTTT. This codes for CACERGGVTDTQYF. Variable domain in full (rest from reference TRBV30 and TRBJ2-3): SQTIHQWPATLVQPVGSPLSLECTVEGTSNPNLYWYRQAAGRGLQLLFYSVGIGQISSEVPQNLSASRPQDRQFILSSKKLLLSDSGFYLCACERGGVTDTQYFGPGTRLTVL.

The J gene is TRBJ2-2, the V gene TRBV6-5; 12 bases are shared with TRBD2. CDR3 length: 15 amino acids. CDR1 and CDR2 (germline): MNHEY, SVGAGI. V lost 6 bases to trimming and J lost 5 bases; unmatched junction nucleotides: 4. The CDR3 DNA follows: TGTGCCAGCAGAACTAGCGGGGGGCGGACCGGGGAGCTGTTTTTT. Its protein product is CASRTSGGRTGELFF.

V gene TRBV7-9 combines with J gene TRBJ1-2, with D possibly TRBD1 on 5 matching bases. Between the trimmed V and J ends, which lost 7 bases and 3 bases, there was a span of 12 bases. This CDR3 has 13 residues. Germline loops: CDR1 SEHNR, CDR2 FQNEAQ (reference sequence). CDR3 DNA sequence: TGTGCCAGCATCGGGGGGGAGGACTATGGCTACACCTTC. The encoded protein is CASIGGEDYGYTF.

V is TRBV5-1 and J is TRBJ1-2, with a tentative D call TRBD1 (5 bases). Trimming took 6 bases from V and 2 from J, leaving 17 bases between them. This CDR3 has 15 residues. The germline V gene has CDR1 SGHRS and CDR2 YFSETQ. The CDR3 spells CASTPSGEINYGYTF. The CDR3 nucleotides read TGCGCCAGCACCCCCTCGGGGGAAATAAACTATGGCTACACCTTC.

This chain uses TRBV28 with TRBJ2-2; 10 bases agree with TRBD1. The CDR3 has 14 amino acids. Unmatched junction bases numbered 4, after V lost 6 bases and J lost 6 bases. The germline V gene has CDR1 MDHEN and CDR2 SYDVKM. The CDR3: CASRRTGGSGELFF. CDR3 nucleotide sequence: TGTGCCAGCAGGCGGACAGGGGGATCCGGGGAGCTGTTTTTT.

The rearrangement joins TRBV11-2 to TRBJ2-3; D is possibly TRBD2 (6 bases). The germline CDR1 and CDR2 sequences are SGHAT and FQNNGV. V lost 5 bases, J lost 0 bases, and 12 bases lay in between. There are 15 residues in the CDR3. CDR3: CASSRGWASTDTQYF. DNA of the CDR3: TGTGCCAGCAGCCGGGGGTGGGCCAGCACAGATACGCAGTATTTT.

V usage is TRBV10-2 and J usage is TRBJ2-5, with a possible D match to TRBD2 (5 bases). V gave up 3 bases and J gave up 5 bases, with 13 bases separating them. Germline V gene lookup returns CDR1 WSHSY and CDR2 SAAADI. The CDR3 covers 14 residues. The CDR3 spells CASSEGTRRETQYF. The CDR3 DNA follows: TGCGCCAGCAGTGAAGGAACTAGGAGGGAGACCCAGTACTTC.

V usage is TRBV9 and J usage is TRBJ1-3; D ambiguous. The CDR3 is made up of 15 amino acids. V lost 3 bases and J lost 11, with 21 bases in between. Germline V gene lookup returns CDR1 SGDLS and CDR2 YYNGEE. The CDR3 DNA is TGTGCCAGCAGCGAGAACAGTTACCGCGGGGAATCCATATATTTT. It is translated as CASSENSYRGESIYF.

This CDR3 reads CASSPQGANQPQHF. In nucleotides, the CDR3 is TGTGCCAGCTCACCACAGGGGGCCAATCAGCCCCAGCATTTT. The chain recombines TRBV18 with TRBJ1-5; 7 bases agree with TRBD1. The V gene's germline CDR1 is KGHSH and CDR2 LQKENI. Germline trimming cut 1 base from V and 3 bases from J; bases unmatched to any gene: 0. The CDR3 totals 14 residues.

V usage is TRBV9 and J usage is TRBJ2-2; TRBD2 agrees at 12 bases. CDR1 and CDR2 from the germline V gene are SGDLS and YYNGEE. The V and J ends lost 0 bases and 8 bases, in that order; junction bases with no gene match: 8. The CDR3 consists of 17 residues. The CDR3 DNA reads as TGTGCCAGCAGCGTAGATTGGCTAGCGGGGGGGTCAGGGGAGCTGTTTTTT. Protein product: CASSVDWLAGGSGELFF.

This clone was seen more than once but under ten times. An end of the junction does not agree with germline; a read error may underlie this. The rearrangement links TRBV7-7 to TRBJ2-2; 7 nucleotides line up with TRBD1. CDR1 and CDR2 from the germline V gene are SSHAT and FNYEAQ (reference sequence). The CDR3 is 15 amino acids. Here the CDR3 DNA reads TGTGCTAGCAGCTTAGGGACAGCTACAACCGGGGAGCTGTTTTTT. It yields the protein CASSLGTATTGELFF.